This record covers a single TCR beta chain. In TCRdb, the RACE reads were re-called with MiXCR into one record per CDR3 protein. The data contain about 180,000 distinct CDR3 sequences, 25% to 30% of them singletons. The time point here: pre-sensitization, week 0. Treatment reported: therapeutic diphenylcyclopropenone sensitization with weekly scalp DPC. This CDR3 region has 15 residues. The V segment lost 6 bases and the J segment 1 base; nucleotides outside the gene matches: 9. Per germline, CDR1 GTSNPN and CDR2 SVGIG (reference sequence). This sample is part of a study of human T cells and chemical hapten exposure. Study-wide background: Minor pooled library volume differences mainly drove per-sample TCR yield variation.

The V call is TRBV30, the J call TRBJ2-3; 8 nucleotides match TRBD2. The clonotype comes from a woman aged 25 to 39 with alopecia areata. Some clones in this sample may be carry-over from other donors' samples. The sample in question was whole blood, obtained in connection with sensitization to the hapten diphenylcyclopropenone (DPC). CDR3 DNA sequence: TGTGCCTGCCACGGGACTAGAGATGGCACAGATACGCAGTATTTT. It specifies CACHGTRDGTDTQYF.